These 6 T cell receptor beta chains share one sample of origin, sequenced in a study of blood T cells in healthy people across ages. A J-beta primer mix and a sample-barcoded 5' primer were used in a second PCR of roughly 6 to 12 cycles. TCRdb called the 5' RACE reads again in MiXCR, with one record for every CDR3 protein. Of under 700,000 distinct CDR3 sequences in the sample, nearly 25% were seen once. These data are also associated with another study on T cells of mothers and their children.

What was sequenced was blood. The receptors come from a boy aged 5 to 17 in good health.

The sample holds a few counts of this clonotype. In DNA form, the CDR3 reads TGTGCCAGCAGCTTTCCCACTAGCTTTGTGGGGGAGGGCCAAGGTGAGCAGTTCTTC. This translates into CASSFPTSFVGEGQGEQFF. The chain uses TRBV7-2 and TRBJ2-5; TRBD2 agrees at 7 bases. The DNA end is more similar to TRBJ2-1, so the J call may be wrong. The CDR3 extends over 19 amino acids. Germline loops: CDR1 SGHTA, CDR2 FQGNSA.

CDR3 sequence (DNA): TGCAGTGCCGAAAAGTACAGGGGCTACGAGCAGTACTTC. The encoded protein is CSAEKYRGYEQYF. This chain connects TRBV20-1 to TRBJ2-7, with TRBD1 matching 7 bases. V was pared by 6 bases and J by 3 bases, with 8 bases of the junction left unmatched. CDR1 is DFQATT, CDR2 SNEGSKA, per germline (reference sequence). This CDR3 comprises 13 residues.

The J gene is TRBJ1-1, the V gene TRBV11-2; 7 bases are a match to TRBD1. The ends lost 5 bases at V and 4 bases at J; junction bases unmatched: 13. This CDR3 region has 16 residues. CDR1 SGHAT and CDR2 FQNNGV come from the germline V gene. DNA for the CDR3: TGTGCCAGCAGCAGTAGAGTAGGCAGGGGGAGCACTGAAGCTTTCTTT. It translates to CASSSRVGRGSTEAFF.

This clonotype was seen just once. The DNA for the CDR3 is TGCGCCAGCAGCTTACAGGTCTCAGATACGCAGTATTTT. This encodes CASSLQVSDTQYF. The chain couples TRBV5-1 to TRBJ2-3, with a possible D match to TRBD1 (5 bases). CDR3 length: 13 amino acids. The germline V gene has CDR1 SGHRS and CDR2 YFSETQ. Trimming took 2 bases from V and 4 from J, leaving 8 bases between them.

In its sample, this clonotype was seen a few times. The CDR3 sequence: CSVAGQGNTDTQYF. The DNA of the CDR3 is TGCAGCGTCGCGGGACAGGGAAACACAGATACGCAGTATTTT. V usage is TRBV29-1 and J usage is TRBJ2-3; 9 positions match TRBD1. The length of the CDR3 is 14 residues. With V trimmed by 6 bases and J by 2 bases, 6 bases remained unmatched. Per germline, CDR1 SQVTM and CDR2 ANQGSEA.

CDR3 in DNA: TGTGCCAGCAGCCAAGGGACAGGGACTGGCTACACCTTC. Protein product: CASSQGTGTGYTF. The rearrangement uses TRBV3-1 and TRBJ1-2; 8 positions match TRBD1. This CDR3 has 13 residues. The V gene end was trimmed by 1 base and the J gene end by 7 bases; junction bases not matched to a gene: 2. From germline, CDR1 is LGHDT and CDR2 YNNKEL (reference sequence).